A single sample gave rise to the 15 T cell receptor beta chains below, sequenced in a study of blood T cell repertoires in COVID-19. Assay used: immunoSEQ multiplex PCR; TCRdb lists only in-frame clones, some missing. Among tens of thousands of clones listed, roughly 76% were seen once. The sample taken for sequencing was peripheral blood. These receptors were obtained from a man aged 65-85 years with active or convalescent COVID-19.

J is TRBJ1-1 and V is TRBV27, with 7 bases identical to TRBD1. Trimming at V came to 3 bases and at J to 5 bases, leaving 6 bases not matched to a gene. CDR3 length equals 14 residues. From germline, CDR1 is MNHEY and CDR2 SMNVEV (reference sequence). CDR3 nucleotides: TGTGCCAGCAGTTTTCAACAGGGGATTACTGAAGCTTTCTTT. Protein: CASSFQQGITEAFF.

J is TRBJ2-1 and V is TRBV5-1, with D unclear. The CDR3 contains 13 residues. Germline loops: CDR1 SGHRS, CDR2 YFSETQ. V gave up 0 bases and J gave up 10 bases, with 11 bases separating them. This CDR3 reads CASSLVSNQEQFF. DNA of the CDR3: TGCGCCAGCAGCTTGGTATCCAACCAGGAGCAGTTCTTC.

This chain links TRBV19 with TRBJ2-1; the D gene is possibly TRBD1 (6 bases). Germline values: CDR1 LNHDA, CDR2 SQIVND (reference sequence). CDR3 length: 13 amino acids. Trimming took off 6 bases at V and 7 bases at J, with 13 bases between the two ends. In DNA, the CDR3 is TGTGCCAGTAGGAGGGGGATAGGGAATGAGCAGTTCTTC. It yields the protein CASRRGIGNEQFF.

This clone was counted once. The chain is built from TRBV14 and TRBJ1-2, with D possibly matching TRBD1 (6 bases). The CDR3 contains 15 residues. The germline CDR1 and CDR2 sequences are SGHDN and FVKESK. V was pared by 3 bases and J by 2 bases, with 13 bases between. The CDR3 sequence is CASSQVTGPNYGYTF. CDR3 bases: TGTGCCAGCAGCCAGGTCACAGGGCCAAACTATGGCTACACCTTC.

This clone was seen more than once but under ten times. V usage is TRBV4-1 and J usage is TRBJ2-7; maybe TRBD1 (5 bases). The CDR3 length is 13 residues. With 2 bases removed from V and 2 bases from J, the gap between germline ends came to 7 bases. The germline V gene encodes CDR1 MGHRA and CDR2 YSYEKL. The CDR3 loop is CASSQPDTYEQYF. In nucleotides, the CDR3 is TGCGCCAGCAGCCAACCGGACACCTACGAGCAGTACTTC.

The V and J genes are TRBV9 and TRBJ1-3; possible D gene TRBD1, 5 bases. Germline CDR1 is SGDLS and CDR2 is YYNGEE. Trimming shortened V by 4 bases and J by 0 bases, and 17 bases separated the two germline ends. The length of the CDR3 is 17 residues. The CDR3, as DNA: TGTGCCAGCAGCCCCGGGGGAGGGGTCTTCTCTGGAAACACCATATATTTT. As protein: CASSPGGGVFSGNTIYF. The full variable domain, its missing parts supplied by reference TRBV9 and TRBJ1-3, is DSGVTQTPKHLITATGQRVTLRCSPRSGDLSVYWYQQSLDQGLQFLIQYYNGEERAKGNILERFSAQQFPDLHSELNLSSLELGDSALYFCASSPGGGVFSGNTIYFGEGSWLTVV.

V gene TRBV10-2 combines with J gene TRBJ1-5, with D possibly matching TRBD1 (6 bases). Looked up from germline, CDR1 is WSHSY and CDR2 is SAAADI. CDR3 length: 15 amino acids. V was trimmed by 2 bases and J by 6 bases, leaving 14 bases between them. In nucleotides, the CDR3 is TGCGCCAGCAGTGAGGCGGGGGGCGCGGGTCAGCCCCAGCATTTT. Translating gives CASSEAGGAGQPQHF.

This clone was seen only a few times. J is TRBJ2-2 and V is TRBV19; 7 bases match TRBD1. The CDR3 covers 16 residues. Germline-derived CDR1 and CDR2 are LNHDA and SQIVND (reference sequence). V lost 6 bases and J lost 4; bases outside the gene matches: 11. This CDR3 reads CASRTYRTGSTGELFF. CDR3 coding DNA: TGTGCCAGTAGGACATACAGGACAGGATCCACCGGGGAGCTGTTTTTT.

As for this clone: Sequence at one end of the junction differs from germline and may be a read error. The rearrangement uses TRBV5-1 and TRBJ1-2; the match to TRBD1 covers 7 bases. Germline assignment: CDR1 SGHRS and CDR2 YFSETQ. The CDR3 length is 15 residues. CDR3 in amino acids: CASRLGQNSDYGYTF. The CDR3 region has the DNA TGCGCCAGCAGATTGGGACAGAATTCAGACTATGGCTACACCTTC.

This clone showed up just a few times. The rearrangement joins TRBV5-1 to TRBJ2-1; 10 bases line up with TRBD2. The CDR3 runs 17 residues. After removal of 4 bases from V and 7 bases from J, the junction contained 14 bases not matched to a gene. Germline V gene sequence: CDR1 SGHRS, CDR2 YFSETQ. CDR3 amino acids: CASSASTTSGASNEQFF. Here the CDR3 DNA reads TGCGCCAGCAGCGCTTCTACCACTAGCGGGGCGTCTAATGAGCAGTTCTTC.

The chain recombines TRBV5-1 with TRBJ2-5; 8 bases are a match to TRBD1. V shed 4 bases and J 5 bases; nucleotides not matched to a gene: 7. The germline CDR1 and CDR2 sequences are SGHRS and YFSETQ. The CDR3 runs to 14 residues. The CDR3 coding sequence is TGCGCCAGCAGCCCTCAGGGGGCATGGGAGACCCAGTACTTC. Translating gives CASSPQGAWETQYF.

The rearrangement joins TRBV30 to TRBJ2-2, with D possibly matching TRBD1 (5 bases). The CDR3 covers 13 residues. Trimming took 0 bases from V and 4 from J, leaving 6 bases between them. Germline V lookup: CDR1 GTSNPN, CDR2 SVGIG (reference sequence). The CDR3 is CAWSVDSTGELFF. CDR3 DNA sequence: TGTGCCTGGAGTGTAGACAGCACCGGGGAGCTGTTTTTT.

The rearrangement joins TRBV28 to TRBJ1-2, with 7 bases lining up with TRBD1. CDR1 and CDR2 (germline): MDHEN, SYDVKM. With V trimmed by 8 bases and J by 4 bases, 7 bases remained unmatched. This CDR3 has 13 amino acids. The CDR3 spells CASGWDRLYGYTF. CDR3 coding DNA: TGTGCCAGCGGTTGGGACAGACTCTATGGCTACACCTTC.

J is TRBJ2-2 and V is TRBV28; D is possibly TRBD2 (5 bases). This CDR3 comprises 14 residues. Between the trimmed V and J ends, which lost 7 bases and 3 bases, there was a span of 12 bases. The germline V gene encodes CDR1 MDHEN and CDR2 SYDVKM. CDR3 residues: CASIEGTYTGELFF. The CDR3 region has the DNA TGTGCCAGCATTGAGGGCACCTACACCGGGGAGCTGTTTTTT.

The CDR3 DNA reads TGTGCCAGCAGTGAACGGGGGGGCTTTAAGGCTTTCTTT. This codes for CASSERGGFKAFF. V is TRBV2 and J is TRBJ1-1, with a possible D match to TRBD1 (6 bases). V shed 2 bases and J shed 11 bases, with 15 bases lying between them. This CDR3 has 13 amino acids. Germline V lookup: CDR1 SNHLY, CDR2 FYNNEI.